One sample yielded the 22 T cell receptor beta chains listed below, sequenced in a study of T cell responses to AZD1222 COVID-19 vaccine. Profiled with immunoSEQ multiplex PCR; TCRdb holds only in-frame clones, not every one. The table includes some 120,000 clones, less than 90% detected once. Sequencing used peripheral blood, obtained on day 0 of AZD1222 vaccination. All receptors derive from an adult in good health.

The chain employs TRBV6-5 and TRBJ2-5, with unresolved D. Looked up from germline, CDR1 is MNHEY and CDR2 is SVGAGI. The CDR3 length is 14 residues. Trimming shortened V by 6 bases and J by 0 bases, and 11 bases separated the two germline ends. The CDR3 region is CASRPPWDQETQYF. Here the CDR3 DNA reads TGTGCCAGCAGACCTCCTTGGGACCAAGAGACCCAGTACTTC.

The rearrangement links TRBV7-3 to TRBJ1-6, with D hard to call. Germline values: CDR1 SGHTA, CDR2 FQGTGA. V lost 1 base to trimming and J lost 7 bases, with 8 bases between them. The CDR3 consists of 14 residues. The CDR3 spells CASSLILGNSPLHF. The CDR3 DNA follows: TGTGCCAGCAGCTTAATTTTAGGAAATTCACCCCTCCACTTT.

CDR3 region: CASGLRLPGMNTEAFF. The CDR3, as DNA: TGTGCTAGTGGTTTGAGGTTACCGGGGATGAACACTGAAGCTTTCTTT. This sequence joins TRBV12-5 and TRBJ1-1; D is uncertain. CDR3 size: 16 residues. The V end was cut by 2 bases, the J end by 0 bases, with 13 bases between. CDR1 and CDR2 from the germline V gene are LGHNT and FRNRAP.

The CDR3 spells CASSQAWAEGHQPQHF. For the CDR3, the DNA is TGCGCCAGCAGCCAAGCATGGGCAGAGGGCCATCAGCCCCAGCATTTT. The chain combines TRBV4-1 with TRBJ1-5; D remains ambiguous. The CDR3 sequence is 16 residues long. V gave up 1 base and J gave up 5 bases, with 15 bases separating them. Germline CDR1 MGHRA, CDR2 YSYEKL.

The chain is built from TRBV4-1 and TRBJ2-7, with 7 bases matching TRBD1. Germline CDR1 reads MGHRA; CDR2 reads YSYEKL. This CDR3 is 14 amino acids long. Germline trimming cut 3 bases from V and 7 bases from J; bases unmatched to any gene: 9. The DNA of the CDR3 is TGCGCCAGCAGCCACGTGACAGGGTTGAAAGAGCAGTACTTC. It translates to CASSHVTGLKEQYF.

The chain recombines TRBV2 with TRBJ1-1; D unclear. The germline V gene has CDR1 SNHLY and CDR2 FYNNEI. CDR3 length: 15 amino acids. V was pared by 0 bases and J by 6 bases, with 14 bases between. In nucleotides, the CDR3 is TGTGCCAGCAGTGAAGCGCTGCAGCAGGTCGCTGAAGCTTTCTTT. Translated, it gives CASSEALQQVAEAFF.

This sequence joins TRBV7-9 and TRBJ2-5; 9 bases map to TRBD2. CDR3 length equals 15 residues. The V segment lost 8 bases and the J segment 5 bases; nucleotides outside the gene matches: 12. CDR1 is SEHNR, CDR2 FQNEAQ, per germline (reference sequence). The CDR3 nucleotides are TGTGCCAGCTTTTTTAAGCGGGGGGACGAGGAGACCCAGTACTTC. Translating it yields CASFFKRGDEETQYF.

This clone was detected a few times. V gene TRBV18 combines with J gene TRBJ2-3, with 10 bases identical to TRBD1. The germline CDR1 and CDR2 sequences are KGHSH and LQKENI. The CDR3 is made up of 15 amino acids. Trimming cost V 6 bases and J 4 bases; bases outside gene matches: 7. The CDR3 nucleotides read TGTGCCAGCTCGCCCGGGACAGGGGTGGCAGATACGCAGTATTTT. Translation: CASSPGTGVADTQYF.

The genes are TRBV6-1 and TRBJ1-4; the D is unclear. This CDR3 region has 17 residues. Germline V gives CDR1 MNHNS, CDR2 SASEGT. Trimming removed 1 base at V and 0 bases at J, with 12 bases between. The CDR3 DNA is TGTGCCAGCAGTGAAGTTAGAATAATAGCAACTAATGAAAAACTGTTTTTT. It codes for CASSEVRIIATNEKLFF.

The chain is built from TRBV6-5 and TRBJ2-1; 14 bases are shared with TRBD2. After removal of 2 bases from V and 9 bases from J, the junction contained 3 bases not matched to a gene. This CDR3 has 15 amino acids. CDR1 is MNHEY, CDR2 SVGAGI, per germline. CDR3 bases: TGTGCCAGCAGTTACGGGACTAGCGGGAGAGGTGAGCAGTTCTTC. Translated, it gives CASSYGTSGRGEQFF.

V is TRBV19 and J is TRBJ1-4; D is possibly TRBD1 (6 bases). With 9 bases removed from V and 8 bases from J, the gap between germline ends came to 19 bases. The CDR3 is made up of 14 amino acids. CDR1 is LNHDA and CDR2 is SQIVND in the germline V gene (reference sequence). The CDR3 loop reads CASNREQGREKLFF. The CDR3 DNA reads TGTGCCAGCAACAGGGAGCAGGGGAGAGAAAAACTGTTTTTT.

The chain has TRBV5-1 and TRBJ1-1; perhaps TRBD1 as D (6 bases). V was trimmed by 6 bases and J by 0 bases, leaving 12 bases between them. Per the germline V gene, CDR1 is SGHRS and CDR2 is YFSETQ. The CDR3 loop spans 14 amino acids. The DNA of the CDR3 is TGCGCCAGCAACCCCGGACAGCTGAACACTGAAGCTTTCTTT. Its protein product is CASNPGQLNTEAFF.

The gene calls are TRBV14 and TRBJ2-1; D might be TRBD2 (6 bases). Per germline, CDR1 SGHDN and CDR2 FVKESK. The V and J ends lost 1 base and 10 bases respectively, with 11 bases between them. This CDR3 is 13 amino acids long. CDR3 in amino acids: CASSQASVGEQFF. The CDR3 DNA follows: TGTGCCAGCAGCCAAGCTAGCGTGGGGGAGCAGTTCTTC. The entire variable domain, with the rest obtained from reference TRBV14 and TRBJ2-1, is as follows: EAGVTQFPSHSVIEKGQTVTLRCDPISGHDNLYWYRRVMGKEIKFLLHFVKESKQDESGMPNNRFLAERTGGTYSTLKVQPAELEDSGVYFCASSQASVGEQFFGPGTRLTVL.

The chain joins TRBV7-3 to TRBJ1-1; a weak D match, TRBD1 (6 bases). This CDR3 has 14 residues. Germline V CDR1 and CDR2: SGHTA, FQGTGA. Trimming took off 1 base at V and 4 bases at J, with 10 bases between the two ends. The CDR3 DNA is TGTGCCAGCAGCTTAAAGGTGACAGGCACTGAAGCTTTCTTT. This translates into CASSLKVTGTEAFF.

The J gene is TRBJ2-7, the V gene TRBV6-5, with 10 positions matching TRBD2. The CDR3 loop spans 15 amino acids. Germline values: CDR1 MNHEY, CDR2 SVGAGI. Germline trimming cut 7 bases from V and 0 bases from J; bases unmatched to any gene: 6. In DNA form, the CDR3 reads TGTGCCAGCAAATCCACTAGCGGGGACTCCTACGAGCAGTACTTC. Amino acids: CASKSTSGDSYEQYF.

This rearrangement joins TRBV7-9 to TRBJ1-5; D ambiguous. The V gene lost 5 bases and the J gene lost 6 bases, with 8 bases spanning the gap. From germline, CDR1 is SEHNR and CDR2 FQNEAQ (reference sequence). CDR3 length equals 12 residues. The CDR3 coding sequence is TGTGCCAGCAGCCAAGGAGGTCAGCCCCAGCATTTT. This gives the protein CASSQGGQPQHF.

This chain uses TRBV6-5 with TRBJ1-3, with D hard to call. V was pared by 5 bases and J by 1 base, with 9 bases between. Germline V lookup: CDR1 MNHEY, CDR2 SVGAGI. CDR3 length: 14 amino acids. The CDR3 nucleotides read TGTGCCAGCAGTACGAGGGATTCTGGAAACACCATATATTTT. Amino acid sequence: CASSTRDSGNTIYF.

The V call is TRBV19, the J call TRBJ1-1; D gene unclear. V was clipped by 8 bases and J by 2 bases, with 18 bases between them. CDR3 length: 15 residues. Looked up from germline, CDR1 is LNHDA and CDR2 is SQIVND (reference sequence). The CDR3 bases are TGTGCCAGTGGGAGGGCCGCGGGAGGTAACACTGAAGCTTTCTTT. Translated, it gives CASGRAAGGNTEAFF.

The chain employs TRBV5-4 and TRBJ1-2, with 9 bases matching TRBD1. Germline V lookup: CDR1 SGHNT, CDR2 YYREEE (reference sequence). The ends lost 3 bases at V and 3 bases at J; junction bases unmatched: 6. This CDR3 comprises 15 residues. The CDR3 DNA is TGTGCCAGCAGCTGGGACAGGGCCGGGGACTATGGCTACACCTTC. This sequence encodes CASSWDRAGDYGYTF.

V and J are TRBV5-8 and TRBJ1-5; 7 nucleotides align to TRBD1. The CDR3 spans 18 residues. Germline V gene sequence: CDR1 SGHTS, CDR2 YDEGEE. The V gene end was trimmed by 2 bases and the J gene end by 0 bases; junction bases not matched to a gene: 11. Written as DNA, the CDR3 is TGTGCCAGCAGCTTTTTCAGGGGGAACGTTTATAGCAATCAGCCCCAGCATTTT. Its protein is CASSFFRGNVYSNQPQHF.

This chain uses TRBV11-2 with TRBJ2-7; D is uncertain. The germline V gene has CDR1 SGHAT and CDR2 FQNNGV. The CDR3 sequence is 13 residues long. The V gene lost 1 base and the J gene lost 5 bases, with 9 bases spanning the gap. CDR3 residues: CASSLVFGDEQYF. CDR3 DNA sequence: TGTGCCAGCAGCTTAGTCTTTGGGGACGAGCAGTACTTC.

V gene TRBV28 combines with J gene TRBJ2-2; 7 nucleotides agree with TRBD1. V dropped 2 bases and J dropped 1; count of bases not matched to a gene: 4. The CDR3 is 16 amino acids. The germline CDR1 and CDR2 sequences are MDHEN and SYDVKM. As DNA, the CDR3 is TGTGCCAGCAGTTTAAGCAGGGACAGGAACACCGGGGAGCTGTTTTTT. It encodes CASSLSRDRNTGELFF.